The 20 T cell receptor beta chains given below trace back to one sample, sequenced in a study of identical twins listed by TCRdb under 2016. The library came from 5' RACE. The reads were generated on an Illumina HiSeq 2000. TCRdb reprocessed the public reads (quality trimming at Q25 with fastp, clone calling with MiXCR) and kept in-frame beta chains. Rows with one shared CDR3 protein collapse into an entry with the most common genes and DNA. The sample includes approximately 1.8 million distinct CDR3 sequences, with less than 40% observed a single time. The top ten clonotypes cover more than 0.25% of the sample. Sequenced input: cord blood. The receptors derive from a newborn girl in good health.

The chain joins TRBV20-1 to TRBJ1-6; D gene ambiguous. The CDR3 sequence is 15 residues long. Trimming pared 6 bases from V and 0 bases from J, leaving 12 bases between. Germline V gene lookup returns CDR1 DFQATT and CDR2 SNEGSKA (reference sequence). The CDR3 DNA is TGCAGTGCAACAGTCGGGAGCTCCTATAATTCACCCCTCCACTTT. Residues: CSATVGSSYNSPLHF.

This clonotype showed up just a few times. J is TRBJ2-7 and V is TRBV4-1, with D possibly being TRBD1 or TRBD2 (5 bases each). The CDR3 is made up of 15 amino acids. The V gene lost 1 base and the J gene lost 3 bases, with 13 bases spanning the gap. The V gene's germline CDR1 is MGHRA and CDR2 YSYEKL. The CDR3 DNA reads TGCGCCAGCAGCCAAGTTCCTCTTGGGGGCTACGAGCAGTACTTC. As protein: CASSQVPLGGYEQYF.

The genes are TRBV10-3 and TRBJ2-3; D is uncertain. The CDR3 covers 15 residues. Germline V gene sequence: CDR1 ENHRY, CDR2 SYGVKD. V lost 2 bases to trimming and J lost 1 base, with 10 bases between them. The CDR3, as DNA: TGTGCCATCAGTGAGCCACATGGGGGCACAGATACGCAGTATTTT. Its protein is CAISEPHGGTDTQYF.

This clonotype was counted a few times. The chain employs TRBV7-2 and TRBJ1-6; TRBD1 aligns across 7 bases. Trimming removed 3 bases from V and 8 bases from J; junction bases left unmatched: 7. The germline V gene has CDR1 SGHTA and CDR2 FQGNSA. CDR3 length: 15 amino acids. Written as DNA, the CDR3 is TGTGCCAGCAGCTTGGCAGGGGGAAATGATTCACCCCTCCACTTT. This codes for CASSLAGGNDSPLHF.

Of note for this clonotype: This may stem from a read error, because a much larger clone lies one nucleotide away. The genes are TRBV10-3 and TRBJ2-7; D gene unclear. The J call is uncertain, as TRBJ2-5 better fits the DNA end. Germline-derived CDR1 and CDR2 are ENHRY and SYGVKD. The CDR3 has 12 amino acids. The CDR3: CAIIESGQTQYF. CDR3 sequence (DNA): TGTGCCATCATTGAGTCTGGGCAGACCCAGTACTTC.

This clonotype showed up just a few times. This chain uses TRBV27 with TRBJ2-7, with 14 bases matching TRBD2. Germline CDR1 and CDR2: MNHEY and SMNVEV (reference sequence). CDR3 length: 19 residues. J gave up 0 bases and V 2 bases, and 9 bases lay outside the gene matches. CDR3 nucleotides: TGTGCCAGCAGTTTAGAGGGGACTAGCGGGAGCCCCAACTCCTACGAGCAGTACTTC. Translating gives CASSLEGTSGSPNSYEQYF.

In its sample, this clonotype was seen a few times. The chain is built from TRBV20-1 and TRBJ2-7; TRBD2 matches at 14 bases. Germline V gene sequence: CDR1 DFQATT, CDR2 SNEGSKA (reference sequence). V was clipped by 4 bases and J by 0 bases; unmatched bases: 11. The CDR3 spans 18 residues. The CDR3, as DNA: TGCAGTGCTACCCCTCGACTAGCGGGGGGGCCGGGCTCCTACGAGCAGTACTTC. Protein sequence: CSATPRLAGGPGSYEQYF.

The rearrangement uses TRBV19 and TRBJ2-3, with TRBD1 matching 9 bases. Trimming cost V 4 bases and J 4 bases; bases outside gene matches: 12. The CDR3 has 17 residues. Per germline, CDR1 LNHDA and CDR2 SQIVND (reference sequence). CDR3 coding DNA: TGTGCCAGTAGTACGGCGGACAGGGGAGGAAGGGCAGATACGCAGTATTTT. Translated: CASSTADRGGRADTQYF.

The chain has TRBV27 and TRBJ2-1; D is unclear. CDR3 size: 14 residues. CDR1 MNHEY and CDR2 SMNVEV come from the germline V gene (reference sequence). Between the trimmed V and J ends, which lost 3 bases and 6 bases, there was a span of 12 bases. This CDR3 reads CASSFPAHRNEQFF. The CDR3 nucleotides read TGTGCCAGCAGTTTTCCCGCCCATCGCAATGAGCAGTTCTTC.

The chain employs TRBV6-1 and TRBJ2-4; TRBD2 matches at 12 bases. CDR3 length equals 17 residues. V shed 2 bases and J 0 bases; nucleotides not matched to a gene: 2. Germline loops: CDR1 MNHNS, CDR2 SASEGT. The CDR3 DNA follows: TGTGCCAGCAGTGAAACTAGCGGGGGGATAGCCAAAAACATTCAGTACTTC. Its translation is CASSETSGGIAKNIQYF.

This clonotype has ten or more counts. The chain carries TRBV9 and TRBJ2-7; 7 bases line up with TRBD2. Trimming removed 3 bases from V and 2 bases from J; junction bases left unmatched: 5. The germline CDR1 and CDR2 sequences are SGDLS and YYNGEE. This CDR3 spans 14 amino acids. In DNA, the CDR3 is TGTGCCAGCAGCGCGTCTAGCGGCCCCTACGAGCAGTACTTC. This gives the protein CASSASSGPYEQYF.

V gene TRBV7-2 combines with J gene TRBJ2-3, with 10 bases matching TRBD2. The CDR3 loop spans 16 amino acids. Trimming cost V 2 bases and J 4 bases; bases outside gene matches: 6. Germline CDR1 and CDR2: SGHTA and FQGNSA. This CDR3 is CASSLQAGGFADTQYF. For the CDR3, the DNA is TGTGCCAGCAGCTTACAAGCGGGAGGGTTTGCAGATACGCAGTATTTT.

The chain combines TRBV11-2 with TRBJ2-2, with a tentative D call TRBD2 (6 bases). This CDR3 region has 20 residues. Germline values: CDR1 SGHAT, CDR2 FQNNGV. Between the trimmed V and J ends, which lost 0 bases and 4 bases, there was a span of 24 bases. CDR3 protein: CASSLDGSGTGTDFTGELFF. The CDR3 nucleotides read TGTGCCAGCAGCTTAGATGGGTCCGGGACTGGGACTGATTTCACCGGGGAGCTGTTTTTT. The full variable domain, completed using reference TRBV11-2 and TRBJ2-2, is EAGVAQSPRYKIIEKRQSVAFWCNPISGHATLYWYQQILGQGPKLLIQFQNNGVVDDSQLPKDRFSAERLKGVDSTLKIQPAKLEDSAVYLCASSLDGSGTGTDFTGELFFGEGSRLTVL.

This sequence joins TRBV30 and TRBJ1-1, with D tentatively TRBD1 (6 bases). Per germline, CDR1 GTSNPN and CDR2 SVGIG (reference sequence). The CDR3 length is 13 residues. V lost 4 bases and J lost 0, with 9 bases in between. DNA of the CDR3: TGTGCCTGGATACAGGGTATGAACACTGAAGCTTTCTTT. Amino acid sequence: CAWIQGMNTEAFF.

V gene TRBV7-2 combines with J gene TRBJ2-3; D may be TRBD2 (6 bases). Trimming took 5 bases from V and 0 from J, leaving 15 bases between them. The CDR3 contains 16 residues. The V gene's germline CDR1 is SGHTA and CDR2 FQGNSA. The CDR3, as DNA: TGTGCCAGCAGCCGTCGGCGGGGAACTAGCACAGATACGCAGTATTTT. It translates to CASSRRRGTSTDTQYF.

In its sample, this clonotype was seen a few times. V and J are TRBV2 and TRBJ2-1, with 10 bases matching TRBD2. The junction had 9 bases not matched to a gene; V was cut back by 7 bases and J by 6 bases. The CDR3 spans 15 residues. The germline CDR1 and CDR2 sequences are SNHLY and FYNNEI. CDR3 nucleotide sequence: TGTGCCAGCACGCCGTTAGCGGGAGGATTCAATGAGCAGTTCTTC. Translating gives CASTPLAGGFNEQFF.

This clonotype turned up a few times. V is TRBV6-5 and J is TRBJ2-1; D may be TRBD1 (5 bases). CDR1 MNHEY and CDR2 SVGAGI come from the germline V gene. The CDR3 loop spans 13 amino acids. V lost 5 bases to trimming and J lost 3 bases, with 8 bases between them. The CDR3 bases are TGTGCCAGCAGTGGGGCTGTCTACAATGAGCAGTTCTTC. It codes for CASSGAVYNEQFF.

The CDR3 region is CASRRPTSGRAPYEQYF. The CDR3 coding sequence is TGTGCCAGCAGACGTCCCACTAGCGGGAGGGCCCCCTACGAGCAGTACTTC. This chain links TRBV6-1 with TRBJ2-7; 13 positions agree with TRBD2. CDR1 and CDR2 (germline): MNHNS, SASEGT. V was clipped by 6 bases and J by 2 bases; unmatched bases: 10. This CDR3 is 17 amino acids long.

This clonotype has just a few counts. Its ends do not fully match the called genes, so a read error is possible. The chain couples TRBV29-1 to TRBJ1-1; TRBD1 aligns across 7 bases. Germline CDR1 SQVTM, CDR2 ANQGSEA. This CDR3 is 13 amino acids long. The CDR3 DNA is TGCAGCGTAGAAGGGACAGAGAACACTGAAGCTTTCTTT. This sequence encodes CSVEGTENTEAFF.

This clonotype appeared many times. This chain links TRBV9 with TRBJ2-1; no clear D. From germline, CDR1 is SGDLS and CDR2 YYNGEE. This CDR3 is built from 14 residues. V lost 0 bases, J lost 0 bases, and 4 bases lay in between. The CDR3 loop reads CASSVAGSYNEQFF. CDR3 coding DNA: TGTGCCAGCAGCGTAGCGGGCTCCTACAATGAGCAGTTCTTC.